This T cell receptor beta chain is from a study of T cell changes during pregnancy in multiple sclerosis (dated by TCRdb to the late 2010s). Looking at the study overall: Changes in the T cell repertoire over the course of pregnancy were examined in this study in women with multiple sclerosis.

V gives up 5 bases and J gives up 6 bases, and the segment between their germline ends measures 14 bases. Per the germline V gene (reference sequence), LNHNV is the CDR1 and YYDKDF is the CDR2. The CDR3 measures 13 amino acids from cysteine to phenylalanine. The DNA shown is the 39-base CDR3, in frame from base 1. A word on this clone: Its antigen is unknown. No base qualities exist here, and no much larger clone lies one base off it.

Receptor amplification or capture employed the immunoSEQ multiplex PCR assay. The clones in this table, taken by TCRdb from immuneACCESS, are in-frame only. Not every clone is retained; where verified, under half of the shortfall comes from an unresolved V gene, and the cause of the rest is unknown. The sample table lists tens of thousands of clones, about 93% of them with a count of one. Clones ranked in the top ten supply 0.65% to 0.95% of the sample. This clonotype was obtained from a female donor with multiple sclerosis, enrolled in a pregnancy study. This specimen was peripheral blood, taken in the third trimester of pregnancy. Recombination joined TRBV15 with TRBJ2-7; the D gene is perhaps TRBD1, on 6 matching bases. The CDR3 protein is CATSPTLGGEQYF. The DNA sequence is TGTGCCACCAGCCCAACCCTAGGGGGCGAGCAGTACTTC. This CDR3, with the reference TRBV15 and TRBJ2-7 proteins standing in past its ends, gives the full variable domain DAMVIQNPRYQVTQFGKPVTLSCSQTLNHNVMYWYQQKSSQAPKLLFHYYDKDFNNEADTPDNFQSRRPNTSFCFLDIRSPGLGDTAMYLCATSPTLGGEQYFGPGTRLTVT.